This T cell receptor (beta chain) was captured in a study of T-cell reconstitution after alpha-beta-depleted transplantation in children. For TCRbeta, the library was prepared with unique molecular identifiers. TCRdb ran MiXCR on the PCR reads and lists one entry per CDR3 protein. The profile covers a few hundred thousand distinct CDR3 sequences, with 10% appearing a single time and around 2.3% taken by the ten largest. The table lists this clonotype with many counts. V was clipped by 1 base and J by 9 bases; unmatched bases: 13. Germline CDR1 and CDR2: SGHDT and YYEEEE. The CDR3 is made up of 17 amino acids.

The source was PBMCs from the stem cell graft donor, collected from the stem cell graft. The receptor's source is a human donor who donated a stem cell graft to a child with acute lymphoblastic leukemia. V is TRBV5-6 and J is TRBJ2-1, with 10 bases identical to TRBD2. This CDR3 is CASSLNMAEGLAFEQFF. DNA of the CDR3: TGTGCCAGCAGCTTGAACATGGCAGAGGGACTAGCGTTTGAGCAGTTCTTC.